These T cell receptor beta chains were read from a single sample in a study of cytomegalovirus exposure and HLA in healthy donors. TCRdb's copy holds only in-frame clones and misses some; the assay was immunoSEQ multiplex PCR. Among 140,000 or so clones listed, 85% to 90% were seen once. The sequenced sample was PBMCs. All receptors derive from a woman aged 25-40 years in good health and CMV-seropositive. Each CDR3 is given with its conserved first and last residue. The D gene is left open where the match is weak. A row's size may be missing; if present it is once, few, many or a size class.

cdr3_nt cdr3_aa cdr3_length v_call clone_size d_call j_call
TGTGCCAGCAGGTCACTTACTAGCGGGAGGGCCAGGAGCACAGATACGCAGTATTTT CASRSLTSGRARSTDTQYF 19 TRBV27 - TRBD2 TRBJ2-3
TGTGCCAGCAGTGGGAGGACTAGCGGGGGGTCCCGCTATCGGCTGACCCAGTACTTC CASSGRTSGGSRYRLTQYF 19 TRBV6-1 - TRBD2 TRBJ2-5
TGCGCCAGCAGCTTGGGGACAGGGCGCCGAGTAGGAGAGCAGTTCTTC CASSLGTGRRVGEQFF 16 TRBV5-1 - TRBD1 TRBJ2-1
TGTGCCAGCCGGCGGGGGGAAATGTACAATGAGCAGTTCTTC CASRRGEMYNEQFF 14 TRBV28 once TRBD2 TRBJ2-1
TGTGCCAGTAGAATGGGGACAGGAGTATACGAGCAGTACTTC CASRMGTGVYEQYF 14 TRBV6-1 - TRBD1 TRBJ2-7
TGCGCCAGCAGCGTCAATCAGGGAGGGAGGTCACCCCTCCACTTT CASSVNQGGRSPLHF 15 TRBV5-1 - - TRBJ1-6
TGTGCCAGCATCCAAGCGACTGCCTCCAAAACCTACGAGCAGTACTTC CASIQATASKTYEQYF 16 TRBV28 - - TRBJ2-7
TGTGCCAGCAGCTTCACTAGCGGGAGCTACGAGCAGTACTTC CASSFTSGSYEQYF 14 TRBV11-1 - TRBD2 TRBJ2-7
TGTGCCAGCAGATCGACAGGGAACTATGGCTACACCTTC CASRSTGNYGYTF 13 TRBV28 - TRBD1 TRBJ1-2
TGTGCCAGCAGTCCAGGACAGTTCACAGATACGCAGTATTTT CASSPGQFTDTQYF 14 TRBV28 - - TRBJ2-3
TGTGCTAGCAGCCCAATTGCGCGGGGGGGTTCTTACAATGAGCAGTTCTTC CASSPIARGGSYNEQFF 17 TRBV7-7 - TRBD2 TRBJ2-1
TGTGCCAGCAGCTTAGAAGGTCTAGCGGGAGGGACAGATACGCAGTATTTT CASSLEGLAGGTDTQYF 17 TRBV7-9 once TRBD2 TRBJ2-3
TGCGCCAGCAGCCCCCGTCGACTCTGGGGGACTAGAGAGACCCAGTACTTC CASSPRRLWGTRETQYF 17 TRBV23-1 - TRBD2 TRBJ2-5
TGTGCCAGCAGCTTGCCGGGGGGAGAGACCCAGTACTTC CASSLPGGETQYF 13 TRBV5-4 - TRBD2 TRBJ2-5
TGTGCCAGTAGGGGGCCGACTCGGTATCTTGAAGCTTTCTTT CASRGPTRYLEAFF 14 TRBV19 - - TRBJ1-1
TGTGCCAGCAGAAACAGAAACCCTTCCAACTCTGGGGCCAACGTCCTGACTTTC CASRNRNPSNSGANVLTF 18 TRBV2 - - TRBJ2-6
TGTGCCAGCAGCAATATCCCCTATTATTACACCGGGGAGCTGTTTTTT CASSNIPYYYTGELFF 16 TRBV21-1 once - TRBJ2-2
TGCGCCAGCAGTTTGAGGGCTCTAGCGGGAGGGCCGTGGGAGACCCAGTACTTC CASSLRALAGGPWETQYF 18 TRBV4-1 - TRBD2 TRBJ2-5
TGTGCCAGCAGTTACGACAGGGCGGCAACCTACGAGCAGTACTTC CASSYDRAATYEQYF 15 TRBV6-5 - TRBD1 TRBJ2-7
TGTGCCACCAAAGGGGCGGGAGGGAAAGATACGCAGTATTTT CATKGAGGKDTQYF 14 TRBV28 - TRBD2 TRBJ2-3
TGTGCCAGTAGTATGGGGGGACTTCCAGACTCCTACGAGCAGTACTTC CASSMGGLPDSYEQYF 16 TRBV19 - - TRBJ2-7
TGTGCCAGCAGCCCCAGTGCGGGGTCCTACGAGCAGTACTTC CASSPSAGSYEQYF 14 TRBV11-2 - - TRBJ2-7
TGTGCCACCAGCAGAGGGACAGGGAACACAGATACGCAGTATTTT CATSRGTGNTDTQYF 15 TRBV15 once TRBD1 TRBJ2-3
TGTGCCAGCTCACCACCGGGACTAGCAAATGAGCAGTTCTTC CASSPPGLANEQFF 14 TRBV18 - TRBD2 TRBJ2-1
TGTGCCAGCAGTGATTGGACTAGCGGGGGGACCCAGTACTTC CASSDWTSGGTQYF 14 TRBV2 - TRBD2 TRBJ2-5
TGCAGCGTTGACAGGGGCTACAATGAGCAGTTCTTC CSVDRGYNEQFF 12 TRBV29-1 - - TRBJ2-1
TGTGCCAGCAGCTGGTGGGCCGATGGAGATACGCAGTATTTT CASSWWADGDTQYF 14 TRBV5-6 - - TRBJ2-3
TGTGCCAGCAGCTTAGCACCCCTCTTTCACAGGGCCCAAGAGACCCAGTACTTC CASSLAPLFHRAQETQYF 18 TRBV7-3 - - TRBJ2-5
TGTGCCAGCAGGGGGGGGCCGGGACAGGGGCCCCACGAGCAGTACTTC CASRGGPGQGPHEQYF 16 TRBV5-5 - TRBD1 TRBJ2-7
TGTGCCAGCAGTTTTGGCCCCACAGGGAGCCTCGATGGCTACACCTTC CASSFGPTGSLDGYTF 16 TRBV27 - - TRBJ1-2
TGTGCCAGCAGTTTCACGGACACTGAAGCTTTCTTT CASSFTDTEAFF 12 TRBV27 - - TRBJ1-1
TGTGCCAGCAGCTTAGTACCTAGCGGACACCAAGAGACCCAGTACTTC CASSLVPSGHQETQYF 16 TRBV7-8 - TRBD2 TRBJ2-5
TGCGCCAGCAGCTCCCAAGCCGGGACTAGTAACGAGCAGTACTTC CASSSQAGTSNEQYF 15 TRBV5-1 - TRBD2 TRBJ2-7
TGCGCCAGCAGCTTGCAAACTATGCGGCGGATGAACACTGAAGCTTTCTTT CASSLQTMRRMNTEAFF 17 TRBV5-1 - - TRBJ1-1
TGTGCCACCACGACTAGCGGGGGACAAGAGACCCAGTACTTC CATTTSGGQETQYF 14 TRBV6-1 - TRBD2 TRBJ2-5
TGCGCCAGCAGCTTGGGGGAGACTTTCTACGAGCAGTACTTC CASSLGETFYEQYF 14 TRBV5-1 - - TRBJ2-7
TGTGCCAGCAGGAAGAGCGGGACAGGGAACACTGAAGCTTTCTTT CASRKSGTGNTEAFF 15 TRBV2 - TRBD1 TRBJ1-1
TGCGCCAGCAGCCCCGGGGGGAGGTCCTACGAGCAGTACTTC CASSPGGRSYEQYF 14 TRBV5-1 - TRBD2 TRBJ2-7